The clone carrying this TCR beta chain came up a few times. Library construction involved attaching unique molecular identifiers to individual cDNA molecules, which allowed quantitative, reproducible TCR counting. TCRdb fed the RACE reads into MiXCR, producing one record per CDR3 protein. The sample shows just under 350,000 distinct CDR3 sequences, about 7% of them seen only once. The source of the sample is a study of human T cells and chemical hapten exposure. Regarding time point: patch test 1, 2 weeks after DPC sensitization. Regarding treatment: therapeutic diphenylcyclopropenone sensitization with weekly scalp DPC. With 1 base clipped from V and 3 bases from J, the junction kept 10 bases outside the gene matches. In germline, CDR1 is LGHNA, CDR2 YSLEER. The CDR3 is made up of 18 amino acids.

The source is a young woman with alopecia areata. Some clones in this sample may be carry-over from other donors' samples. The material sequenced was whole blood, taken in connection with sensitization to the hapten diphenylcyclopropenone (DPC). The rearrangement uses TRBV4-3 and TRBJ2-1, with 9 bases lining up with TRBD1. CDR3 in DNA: TGCGCCAGCAGCCAAGCCGCCCGCGGACAGGGGAACTACAATGAGCAGTTCTTC. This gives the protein CASSQAARGQGNYNEQFF.